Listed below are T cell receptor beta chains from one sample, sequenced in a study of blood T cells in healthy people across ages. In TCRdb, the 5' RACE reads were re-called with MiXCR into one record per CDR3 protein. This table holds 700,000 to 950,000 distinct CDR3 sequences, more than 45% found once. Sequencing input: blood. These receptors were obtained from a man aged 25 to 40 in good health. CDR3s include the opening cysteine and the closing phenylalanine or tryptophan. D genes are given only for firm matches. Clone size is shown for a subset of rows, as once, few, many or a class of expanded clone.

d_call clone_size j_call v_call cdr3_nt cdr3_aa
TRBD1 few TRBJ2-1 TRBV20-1 TGCAGTGCTATAGAACAGGGGAGCTCCTACAATGAGCAGTTCTTC CSAIEQGSSYNEQFF
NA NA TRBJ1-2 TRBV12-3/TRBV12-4 TGTGCCAGCAGTTTAGACCTTACGAACTATGGCTACACCTTC CASSLDLTNYGYTF
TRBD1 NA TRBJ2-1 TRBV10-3 TGTGCCATCAGTGTCACACTCCTACAGGGGAACAACAATGAGCAGTTCTTC CAISVTLLQGNNNEQFF
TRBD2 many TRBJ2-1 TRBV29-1 TGCAGCGTTGACACTAGCGGGAGGTTCTACAATGAGCAGTTCTTC CSVDTSGRFYNEQFF
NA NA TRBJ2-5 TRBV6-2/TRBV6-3 TGTGCCAGCGCACTGGCCAAAGAGACCCAGTACTTC CASALAKETQYF
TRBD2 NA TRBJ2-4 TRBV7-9 TGTGCCAGCACCAGACTAGCGGGAGGGGTGGACATTCAGTACTTC CASTRLAGGVDIQYF
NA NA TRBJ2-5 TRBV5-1 TGCGCCAGCAGTTCGCAGACAGTCCAAGAGACCCAGTACTTC CASSSQTVQETQYF
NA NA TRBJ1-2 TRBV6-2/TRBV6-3 TGTGCCAGCAGTACGTTGGGACTGCCAGCTAACTATGGCTACACCTTC CASSTLGLPANYGYTF
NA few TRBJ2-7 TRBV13 TGTGCCAGCAGCTCCCGGATTAGTGGCTCCTACGAGCAGTACTTC CASSSRISGSYEQYF
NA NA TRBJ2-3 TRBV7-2 TGTGCCAGCAGCCTCTGGGGGGACACCTACACAGATACGCAGTATTTT CASSLWGDTYTDTQYF
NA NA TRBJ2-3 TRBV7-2 TGTGCCAGCAGCTTAACGGGAGTCATGGATACGCAGTATTTT CASSLTGVMDTQYF
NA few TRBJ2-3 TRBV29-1 TGCAGCGCTCGCAAGGTGGCCACAGATACGCAGTATTTT CSARKVATDTQYF
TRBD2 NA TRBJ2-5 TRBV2 TGTGCCAGCAGTCCTGAGCGGGGGGGCCTCCATGAGCAGTACTTC CASSPERGGLHEQYF
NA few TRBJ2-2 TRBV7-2 TGTGCCAGCAGCTTAGCGGGAGGGGGGACCGGGGAGCTGTTTTTT CASSLAGGGTGELFF
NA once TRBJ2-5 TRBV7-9 TGTGCCAGCACCCAATTTACGGAGACCCAGTACTTC CASTQFTETQYF
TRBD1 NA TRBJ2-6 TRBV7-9 TGTGCCAGCAGCTCAAACAGGGGCTTCTCTGGGGCCAACGTCCTGACTTTC CASSSNRGFSGANVLTF
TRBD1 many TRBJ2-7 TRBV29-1 TGCAGCGTTGAAGGTCCGGGACAGGGCTACGAGCAGTACTTC CSVEGPGQGYEQYF
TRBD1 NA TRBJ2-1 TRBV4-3 TGCGCCAGCAGCCATGGGACAGCCGACAATGAGCAGTTCTTC CASSHGTADNEQFF
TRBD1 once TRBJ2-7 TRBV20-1 TGCAGTGCTGTTGATCAGGGGGTTCAGGACGAGCAGTACTTC CSAVDQGVQDEQYF
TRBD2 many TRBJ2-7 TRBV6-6 TGTGCCAGCAGTTACGGGACTAGCGGGGGGAGCTACGAGCAGTACTTC CASSYGTSGGSYEQYF
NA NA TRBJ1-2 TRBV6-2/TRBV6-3 TGTGCCAGCAGTTACAACGGTTGGAACTATGGCTACACCTTC CASSYNGWNYGYTF
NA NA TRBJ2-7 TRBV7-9 TGTGCCAGCAGCTTCGTGGGCAGGGGATCAGGTAGCTACGAGCAGTACTTC CASSFVGRGSGSYEQYF
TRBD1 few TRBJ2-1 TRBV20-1 TGCAGTGCACTCGGACAGGCCCCCGTTTTCGGCTCCTACAATGAGCAGTTCTTC CSALGQAPVFGSYNEQFF
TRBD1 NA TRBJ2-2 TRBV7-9 TGTGCCAGCAGCTTCGACAGGGGGCGTAGCACCGGGGAGCTGTTTTTT CASSFDRGRSTGELFF